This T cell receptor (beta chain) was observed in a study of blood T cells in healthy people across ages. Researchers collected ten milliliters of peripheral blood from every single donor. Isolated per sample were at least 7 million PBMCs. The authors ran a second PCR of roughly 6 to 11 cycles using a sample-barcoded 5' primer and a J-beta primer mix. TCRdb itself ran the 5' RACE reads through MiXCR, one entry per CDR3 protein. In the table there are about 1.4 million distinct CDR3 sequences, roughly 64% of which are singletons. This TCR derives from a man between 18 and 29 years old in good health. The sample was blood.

The CDR3 here is CASSRDRVVYEQYF. The DNA of the CDR3 is TGTGCCAGCAGTCGAGACAGGGTAGTATACGAGCAGTACTTC. V and J are TRBV2 and TRBJ2-7; 7 bases are a match to TRBD1. The J segment lost 4 bases and the V segment lost 5 bases, leaving 8 bases of the junction unmatched. The germline V gene has CDR1 SNHLY and CDR2 FYNNEI. The CDR3 covers 14 residues.